This T cell receptor (beta chain) emerged from a study of CD8 T cells in ankylosing spondylitis. TCRdb independently ran MiXCR on the 5' RACE reads; one entry per CDR3 protein. The sample has fewer than 500,000 distinct CDR3 sequences, roughly 27% seen once. Points on this clonotype: No antigen is known for it.

Points from the study as a whole: What appeared characteristic of ankylosing spondylitis blood was a TCR beta motif of several highly homologous variants. Clones linked with disease were CD8+ and fairly uncommon in the peripheral blood.

Trimming cost V 3 bases and J 6 bases; bases outside gene matches: 8. The CDR3 is made up of 15 amino acids. Germline assignment: CDR1 SGHDN and CDR2 FVKESK. Sequencing used blood, either unsorted or a sorted T cell fraction (not recorded which). This receptor was obtained from a male donor with ankylosing spondylitis. The V call is TRBV14, the J call TRBJ1-2, with 9 bases identical to TRBD1. The CDR3 spells CASSQRLGQGNGYTF. The DNA for the CDR3 is TGTGCCAGCAGCCAGCGCTTGGGACAGGGTAATGGCTACACCTTC.